This TCR beta chain is drawn from a study of T cell responses to AZD1222 COVID-19 vaccine. Assay used: immunoSEQ multiplex PCR; TCRdb lists only in-frame clones, some missing. The sample has about 170,000 clones, more than 80% seen once. The germline gives CDR1 LNHDA, CDR2 SQIVND (reference sequence). The CDR3 totals 18 residues. Trimming cost V 4 bases and J 3 bases, with 25 bases left between them. A word on this clone: The target antigen is unknown.

Broader study findings: Mostly white British, mostly female donors; authors suggested clonal diversity may be underestimated. There were repertoire samples only from the period after the peak T cell response. Vaccine-associated CD4 TCRs spanned spike, dominant at 160-218 and 743-854. Spike-specific TCRs gained breadth and depth after people received two AZD1222 doses.

This chain connects TRBV19 to TRBJ2-7, with a tentative D call TRBD1 (5 bases). This receptor was obtained from an adult who received the MenACWY meningococcal vaccine as a control. Material: peripheral blood, obtained 28 days after the second dose of the MenACWY control vaccine. As DNA, the CDR3 is TGTGCCAGTAGTACCGCAAACCAAAGGGGCAGACTCCGCTACGAGCAGTACTTC. Its protein product is CASSTANQRGRLRYEQYF.